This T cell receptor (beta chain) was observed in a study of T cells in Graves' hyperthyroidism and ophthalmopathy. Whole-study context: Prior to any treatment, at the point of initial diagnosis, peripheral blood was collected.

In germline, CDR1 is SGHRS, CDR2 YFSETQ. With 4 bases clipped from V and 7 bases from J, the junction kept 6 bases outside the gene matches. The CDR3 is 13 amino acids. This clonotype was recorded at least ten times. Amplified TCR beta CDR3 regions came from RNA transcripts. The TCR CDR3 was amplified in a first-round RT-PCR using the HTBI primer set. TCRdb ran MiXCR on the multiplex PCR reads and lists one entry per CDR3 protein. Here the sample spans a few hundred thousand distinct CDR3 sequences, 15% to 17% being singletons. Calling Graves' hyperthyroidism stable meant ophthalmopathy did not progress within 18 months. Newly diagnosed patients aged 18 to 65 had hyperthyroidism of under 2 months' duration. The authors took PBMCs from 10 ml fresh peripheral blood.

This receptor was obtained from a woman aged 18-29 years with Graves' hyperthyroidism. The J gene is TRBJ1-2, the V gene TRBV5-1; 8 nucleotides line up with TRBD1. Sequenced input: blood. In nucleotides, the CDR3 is TGCGCCAGCAGCGTAGACAGGGGTCCTGGCTACACCTTC. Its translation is CASSVDRGPGYTF.